The T cell receptor beta chain described here comes from a study of T cell changes during pregnancy in multiple sclerosis. Data came from immunoSEQ multiplex PCR; TCRdb stores just in-frame clones and leaves some out. The sample has over 10,000 clones, approximately 88% seen once; the top ten hold about 7.7%. Germline CDR1 reads SGHRS; CDR2 reads YFSETQ. Trimming removed 0 bases at V and 7 bases at J, with 10 bases between. The CDR3 loop spans 14 amino acids. The sample in question was CD8+ T cells from peripheral blood mononuclear cells, obtained in the second trimester of pregnancy. The V call is TRBV5-1, the J call TRBJ1-4; D might be TRBD1 (5 bases). The source is a female donor in good health, enrolled as a control in a pregnancy study. CDR3 loop: CASSLVGGIEKLFF. As DNA, the CDR3 is TGCGCCAGCAGCTTGGTCGGGGGGATTGAAAAACTGTTTTTT.